The 10 T cell receptor beta chains presented below share a single source sample, sequenced in a study of blood T cell repertoires in COVID-19. Method: immunoSEQ multiplex PCR; TCRdb's copy keeps in-frame clones and lacks some. The sample lists fewer than 200,000 clones, approximately 90% seen once, with under 15% in the top ten. Sequencing input: peripheral blood. The receptors were gathered from a woman aged 65 to 85 with COVID-19, enrolled during active disease.

The V and J genes are TRBV12-3 or TRBV12-4 and TRBJ1-6; D unresolved. The CDR3 spans 13 residues. V was clipped by 5 bases and J by 10 bases, with 12 bases between them. The CDR3 nucleotides read TGTGCCAGCAGTAACCCGTCCCGGTCACCCCTCCACTTT. Its translation: CASSNPSRSPLHF.

The chain is built from TRBV4-1 and TRBJ1-6; D gene uncertain. The germline CDR1 and CDR2 sequences are MGHRA and YSYEKL. The V and J ends lost 0 bases and 0 bases respectively, with 18 bases between them. The CDR3 runs 20 residues. The CDR3 reads CASSQEPALPGSSYNSPLHF. In nucleotides, the CDR3 is TGCGCCAGCAGCCAAGAACCGGCCCTCCCGGGGAGCTCCTATAATTCACCCCTCCACTTT.

The chain employs TRBV5-4 and TRBJ2-7; possibly TRBD2 for D (7 bases). Germline-derived CDR1 and CDR2 are SGHNT and YYREEE (reference sequence). With 2 bases removed from V and 3 bases from J, the gap between germline ends came to 12 bases. This CDR3 spans 14 amino acids. The CDR3 spells CASSFAGANYEQYF. DNA for the CDR3: TGTGCCAGCAGCTTTGCGGGGGCGAACTACGAGCAGTACTTC.

A few counts support this clone. The chain is built from TRBV5-1 and TRBJ2-1; D is perhaps TRBD2 (6 bases). Germline loops: CDR1 SGHRS, CDR2 YFSETQ. The CDR3 has 14 amino acids. V was pared by 3 bases and J by 10 bases, with 17 bases between. Here the CDR3 reads CASSSGLLTMEQFF. The CDR3 DNA is TGCGCCAGCAGCTCGGGACTTTTAACTATGGAGCAGTTCTTC. The full variable domain, in which reference TRBV5-1 and TRBJ2-1 provide the parts outside the CDR3, is KAGVTQTPRYLIKTRGQQVTLSCSPISGHRSVSWYQQTPGQGLQFLFEYFSETQRNKGNFPGRFSGRQFSNSRSEMNVSTLELGDSALYLCASSSGLLTMEQFFGPGTRLTVL.

The rearrangement links TRBV30 to TRBJ1-1; TRBD1 matches 7 bases. CDR1 is GTSNPN, CDR2 SVGIG, per germline (reference sequence). V shed 3 bases, J shed 7 bases, and the junction held 8 bases outside the gene matches. The CDR3 consists of 13 residues. The CDR3 spells CAWRRGQRGEAFF. Here the CDR3 DNA reads TGTGCCTGGAGGCGGGGACAGAGGGGTGAAGCTTTCTTT.

Turning to this clone: The same CDR3 is also encoded by other DNA sequences in this sample. This chain links TRBV5-6 with TRBJ1-6; D is unclear. Germline V lookup: CDR1 SGHDT, CDR2 YYEEEE. The CDR3 has 14 amino acids. Between the trimmed V and J ends, which lost 0 bases and 6 bases, there was a span of 7 bases. CDR3 loop: CASSLAGVNSPLHF. For the CDR3, the DNA is TGTGCCAGCAGCTTGGCCGGGGTTAATTCACCCCTCCACTTT.

This clone has a handful of counts. Here the CDR3 reads CASSLASGSLETQYF. The CDR3 DNA reads as TGTGCCAGCAGCTTAGCTAGCGGGAGTTTAGAGACCCAGTACTTC. The chain has TRBV7-9 and TRBJ2-5, with TRBD2 matching over 9 bases. V gave up 0 bases and J gave up 4 bases; unmatched junction bases: 3. Germline CDR1 reads SEHNR; CDR2 reads FQNEAQ (reference sequence). This CDR3 is 15 amino acids long.

The chain recombines TRBV19 with TRBJ2-5; D possibly corresponds to TRBD1 (6 bases). The CDR3 covers 15 residues. Trimming took 2 bases from V and 2 from J, leaving 12 bases between them. Germline V gives CDR1 LNHDA, CDR2 SQIVND (reference sequence). CDR3 sequence reads: CASSIRGQPQETQYF. Here the CDR3 DNA reads TGTGCCAGTAGTATAAGGGGACAACCTCAAGAGACCCAGTACTTC.

V is TRBV10-3 and J is TRBJ1-4, with D possibly being TRBD1 (6 bases). Per the germline V gene, CDR1 is ENHRY and CDR2 is SYGVKD. This CDR3 region has 12 residues. Trimming stripped 6 bases from V and 6 bases from J, with 8 bases between. The CDR3 bases are TGTGCCATCAGCCAGGGGCATGAAAAACTGTTTTTT. Encoded protein: CAISQGHEKLFF.

The chain has TRBV5-1 and TRBJ1-5; weak D call: TRBD1 (6 bases). The CDR3 contains 15 residues. In germline, CDR1 is SGHRS, CDR2 YFSETQ. Trimming shortened V by 0 bases and J by 3 bases, and 10 bases separated the two germline ends. CDR3 protein: CASSLAAGANQPQHF. The CDR3 DNA sequence: TGCGCCAGCAGCTTGGCGGCAGGGGCCAATCAGCCCCAGCATTTT.